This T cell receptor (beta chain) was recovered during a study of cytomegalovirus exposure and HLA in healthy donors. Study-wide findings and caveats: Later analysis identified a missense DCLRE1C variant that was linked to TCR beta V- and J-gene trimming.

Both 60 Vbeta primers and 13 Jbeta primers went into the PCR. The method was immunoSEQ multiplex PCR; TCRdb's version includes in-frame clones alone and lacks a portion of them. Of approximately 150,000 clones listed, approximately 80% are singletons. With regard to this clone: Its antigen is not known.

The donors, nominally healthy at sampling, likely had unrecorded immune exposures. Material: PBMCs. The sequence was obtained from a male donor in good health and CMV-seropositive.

CDR3 DNA: TGTGCCAGCAGCCAAGGGGTAGCGGGGGGGAGAGATGAGCAGTTCTTC. It codes for CASSQGVAGGRDEQFF. This chain connects TRBV4-2 to TRBJ2-1, with 11 bases matching TRBD2. CDR1 is LGHNA and CDR2 is YNFKEQ in the germline V gene. Trimming at V came to 1 base and at J to 8 bases, leaving 7 bases not matched to a gene. The CDR3 is 16 amino acids.